The rows below give T cell receptor beta chains drawn from one sample of a study of CD8 T cells in ankylosing spondylitis. TCRdb redid the calling of the 5' RACE reads with MiXCR, one entry per CDR3 protein. The data show around 280,000 distinct CDR3 sequences, 20% seen once. Material: blood, either unsorted or a sorted T cell fraction (not recorded which). These receptors were obtained from a male donor with ankylosing spondylitis or in good health (not recorded which). Each CDR3 is given with its conserved first and last residue. The D gene is left open where the match is weak. Not every row has a clone size; where given, it reads once, few, many or a size class.

j_gene,abundance,d_gene,v_gene,CDR3nt,CDR3aa
TRBJ1-5,NA,NA,TRBV9,TGTGCCAGCAGCGATGGGACTTTAAGCAATCAGCCCCAGCATTTT,CASSDGTLSNQPQHF
TRBJ2-5,few,NA,TRBV12-3/TRBV12-4,TGTGCCAGCAGTTTAGCCCCAGGGCACCAAGAGACCCAGTACTTC,CASSLAPGHQETQYF
TRBJ2-6,NA,TRBD1,TRBV5-8,TGTGCCAGCAGCTCCCGACAGGGCAGGTATGGGGCCAACGTCCTGACTTTC,CASSSRQGRYGANVLTF
TRBJ2-3,NA,TRBD1,TRBV2,TGTGCCAGCAGTACTGAGGGGGCTAGCACAGATACGCAGTATTTT,CASSTEGASTDTQYF
TRBJ2-3,few,NA,TRBV15,TGTGCCACCAGCGACTGGGCCGTCGATACGCAGTATTTT,CATSDWAVDTQYF
TRBJ2-3,few,TRBD2,TRBV29-1,TGCAGCGTTGACGGACTAGAGTTTTTCCCAGATACGCAGTATTTT,CSVDGLEFFPDTQYF
TRBJ2-3,NA,NA,TRBV5-1,TGCGCCAGCAGCTTTGGAACATTGTCTAGCACAGATACGCAGTATTTT,CASSFGTLSSTDTQYF
TRBJ1-1,many,TRBD1,TRBV12-3/TRBV12-4,TGTGCCAGCAGTTTGAACAGGGGTGCTGAAGCTTTCTTT,CASSLNRGAEAFF
TRBJ1-5,few,TRBD1,TRBV7-8,TGTGCCAGCAGCGCCGGGACAGGGGGTGGCAATCAGCCCCAGCATTTT,CASSAGTGGGNQPQHF
TRBJ2-4,NA,NA,TRBV28,TGTGCCAGCAGTGGGGGAACCGAGGACATTCAGTACTTC,CASSGGTEDIQYF
TRBJ2-1,many,NA,TRBV29-1,TGCAGCGTTGCACCGAGGGATGAGCAGTTCTTC,CSVAPRDEQFF
TRBJ2-5,many,NA,TRBV6-5,TGTGCCAGCAGCTTAAAGGGTGTTCGAGAGACCCAGTACTTC,CASSLKGVRETQYF
TRBJ2-2,few,NA,TRBV2,TGTGCCAGCTCTGGGGAGTACACCGGGGAGCTGTTTTTT,CASSGEYTGELFF
TRBJ2-3,NA,TRBD1,TRBV24-1,TGTGCCACCAGTGAGGGGCGGACAGGTTCCACAGATACGCAGTATTTT,CATSEGRTGSTDTQYF
TRBJ2-3,NA,NA,TRBV7-3,TGTGCCAGCAGCTTAACTCGCTTGGCCACAGATACGCAGTATTTT,CASSLTRLATDTQYF
TRBJ2-2,few,TRBD2,TRBV10-3,TGTGCCATCAGTCCTGCGGGGGGGGTTGTTGGCACCGGGGAGCTGTTTTTT,CAISPAGGVVGTGELFF
TRBJ2-2,NA,TRBD1,TRBV20-1,TGCAGTGCTAGCCCCGACAGGGGGCCTAACACCGGGGAGCTGTTTTTT,CSASPDRGPNTGELFF
TRBJ1-2,many,NA,TRBV30,TGTGCCTGGAATCTGGGCCGGAACTATGGCTACACCTTC,CAWNLGRNYGYTF
TRBJ2-1,NA,TRBD2,TRBV5-1,TGCGCCAGCAGCGTCCTTCCGGGGGGCTCCTACAATGAGCAGTTCTTC,CASSVLPGGSYNEQFF
TRBJ1-1,NA,TRBD1,TRBV12-3/TRBV12-4,TGTGCCAGCAGTTTAGGCGAGGGGGCTCCCGCTGAAGCTTTCTTT,CASSLGEGAPAEAFF
TRBJ1-1,NA,NA,TRBV10-3,TGTGCCATCAGAGAAGGAACGAACACTGAAGCTTTCTTT,CAIREGTNTEAFF
TRBJ2-1,NA,NA,TRBV12-3/TRBV12-4,TGTGCCAGCAGCCGAGGGGCCGAGCAGTTCTTC,CASSRGAEQFF
TRBJ2-5,NA,NA,TRBV25-1,TGTACCAGCAGTGAATTAACTCTGGGCGGAGGGACGAAGACCCAGTACTTC,CTSSELTLGGGTKTQYF
TRBJ2-3,NA,TRBD2,TRBV12-3/TRBV12-4,TGTGCCCGCAGACTAGGGCTAGCGGGGCCTAGCAGCACAGATACGCAGTATTTT,CARRLGLAGPSSTDTQYF
TRBJ2-5,many,TRBD2,TRBV20-1,TGCAGTGCCCATGGACTAGCGGGAGTTCGGGAGACCCAGTACTTC,CSAHGLAGVRETQYF
TRBJ1-2,NA,NA,TRBV5-4,TGTGCCAGCAGCAGTGCCTGGGAGGTGGGCGGCTACACCTTC,CASSSAWEVGGYTF
TRBJ1-2,NA,NA,TRBV20-1,TGCAGTGCTACTTCATACTATGGCTACACCTTC,CSATSYYGYTF
TRBJ1-1,few,NA,TRBV20-1,TGCAGTGCTAGAGGGGACGCTGAAGCTTTCTTT,CSARGDAEAFF
TRBJ1-2,few,TRBD1,TRBV12-3/TRBV12-4,TGTGCCAGCAGTCCGGGACAGGTTAACTATGGCTACACCTTC,CASSPGQVNYGYTF
TRBJ1-2,few,NA,TRBV5-1,TGCGCCAGCAGCTCAACCCAGGTTAACTATGGCTACACCTTC,CASSSTQVNYGYTF
TRBJ1-5,NA,NA,TRBV6-1,TGTGCCAGCAGTCCAACCCCCAATCAGCCCCAGCATTTT,CASSPTPNQPQHF
TRBJ1-5,many,NA,TRBV6-1,TGTGCCAGCAGTGATTCGAATCAGCCCCAGCATTTT,CASSDSNQPQHF
TRBJ2-2,few,TRBD2,TRBV20-1,TGCAGTGCTAGTAAACTAGCGGGAGGTTCTGGGGAGCTGTTTTTT,CSASKLAGGSGELFF
TRBJ2-5,NA,NA,TRBV10-3,TGTGCCACCGTCGAAGGAATCCAAGAGACCCAGTACTTC,CATVEGIQETQYF
TRBJ2-1,NA,NA,TRBV20-1,TGCAGTGCGGCCGGGACACCTTCCTACAATGAGCAGTTCTTC,CSAAGTPSYNEQFF
TRBJ1-2,few,NA,TRBV5-1,TGCGCCAGCAGGAATACCCCTGAGGGAGTAAAAGGCTACACCTTC,CASRNTPEGVKGYTF
TRBJ2-2,NA,NA,TRBV24-1,TGTGCCACCAGTGCTGGAACCGGGGAGCTGTTTTTT,CATSAGTGELFF
TRBJ1-5,NA,NA,TRBV6-5,TGTGCCAGCAGCTACGGGGGGGATAGGGATCCCCAGCATTTT,CASSYGGDRDPQHF
TRBJ2-2,NA,TRBD2,TRBV3-1,TGTGCCAGCAGCCTGGGACTAGCGGGAGCGGACACCGGGGAGCTGTTTTTT,CASSLGLAGADTGELFF
TRBJ2-3,many,TRBD2,TRBV12-3/TRBV12-4,TGTGCCAGCAGTTCCGGGGGGGGCACAGATACGCAGTATTTT,CASSSGGGTDTQYF
TRBJ1-1,few,NA,TRBV5-1,TGCGCCAGCAGCTTCGCGGGGGGGAACACTGAAGCTTTCTTT,CASSFAGGNTEAFF
TRBJ1-5,few,TRBD1,TRBV15,TGTGCCATTGACAGGGGGCGGCCGCCCCAGCATTTT,CAIDRGRPPQHF
TRBJ2-5,few,NA,TRBV10-3,TGTGCCATCAGTGAGCTGGGCCAAGAGACCCAGTACTTC,CAISELGQETQYF
TRBJ2-1,few,NA,TRBV6-1,TGTGCCGGATCGTCCCGCGGCAATGAGCAGTTCTTC,CAGSSRGNEQFF
TRBJ1-5,NA,NA,TRBV2,TGTGCCAGCAGTGAAGTGGGGTTGGACAATCAGCCCCAGCATTTT,CASSEVGLDNQPQHF
TRBJ2-2,few,TRBD2,TRBV28,TGTGCCAGTGAATGGGCTAGCGGAGCGAACACCGGGGAGCTGTTTTTT,CASEWASGANTGELFF
TRBJ1-2,NA,NA,TRBV9,TGTGCCAGCAGCGGATCAGCCAACTATGGCTACACCTTC,CASSGSANYGYTF
TRBJ2-1,NA,TRBD1,TRBV25-1,TGTGCCAGCAGTGCCCGGACAGGGGTGAGGGGTCGGGGTGAGCAGTTCTTC,CASSARTGVRGRGEQFF
TRBJ2-1,NA,NA,TRBV9,TGTGCCAGCAGCGTAGCGGTCAGTGGGAATGAGCAGTTCTTC,CASSVAVSGNEQFF
TRBJ1-6,NA,NA,TRBV6-6,TGTGCCAGCAGTCATAATTCACCCCTCCACTTT,CASSHNSPLHF
TRBJ2-3,NA,TRBD2,TRBV24-1,TGTGCCACCAGTGACCCAGCGGGGGGGCCTGCAGATACGCAGTATTTT,CATSDPAGGPADTQYF
TRBJ2-3,NA,TRBD1,TRBV6-1,TGTGCCAGCAGGGCGCCGGGACAGACAGATACGCAGTATTTT,CASRAPGQTDTQYF
TRBJ1-2,many,NA,TRBV7-2,TGTGCCAGCAGCTCGACGTGGACAGAATATGGCTACACCTTC,CASSSTWTEYGYTF
TRBJ1-1,NA,TRBD1,TRBV5-1,TGCGCCAGCAGCTTGGCCCCTAACAGGGGAGGGGACACTGAAGCTTTCTTT,CASSLAPNRGGDTEAFF